These 19 T cell receptor beta chains came from one sample sequenced in a study of T cells after yellow fever vaccination. MiXCR, run by TCRdb on the 5' RACE reads, gives a single entry per CDR3 protein. The table shows around 610,000 distinct CDR3 sequences, with roughly 13% occurring only once. This sample comprised PBMCs, obtained on the day of the yellow fever booster vaccination. Receptor source: a man aged 25-45 years who received the YFV17D yellow fever vaccine.

V gene TRBV30 combines with J gene TRBJ1-2; 9 bases agree with TRBD1. CDR3 length: 13 residues. V was pared by 5 bases and J by 9 bases, with 10 bases of the junction left unmatched. Germline V gene sequence: CDR1 GTSNPN, CDR2 SVGIG (reference sequence). CDR3 sequence: CAWARGTGMRYTF. CDR3 coding DNA: TGTGCCTGGGCCCGAGGGACAGGGATGCGCTACACCTTC.

This chain links TRBV6-1 with TRBJ2-5; 9 bases line up with TRBD2. The germline V gene has CDR1 MNHNS and CDR2 SASEGT. Germline trimming cut 7 bases from V and 4 bases from J; bases unmatched to any gene: 13. This CDR3 has 16 residues. CDR3 DNA: TGTGCCAGCACCCGAGCGGGGGGCGCTGGGGGAGAGACCCAGTACTTC. Encoded protein: CASTRAGGAGGETQYF.

This clonotype occurred a few times. The rearrangement uses TRBV21-1 and TRBJ2-4; the D call of TRBD1 is as the table states it, not checked on the DNA. TRBV21-1 is listed as a pseudogene. The CDR3 length is 13 residues. This chain's CDR3 is CASSEPGHRWRNF. The CDR3 DNA reads as TGTGCCAGCAGCGAGCCGGGACACCGCTGGCGAAACTTC.

V is TRBV2 and J is TRBJ2-1; the D gene is possibly TRBD2 (5 bases). There are 13 residues in the CDR3. The germline V gene encodes CDR1 SNHLY and CDR2 FYNNEI. V lost 5 bases, J lost 4 bases, and 9 bases lay in between. The CDR3 loop is CASSTKRYNEQFF. The CDR3, as DNA: TGTGCCAGCAGTACGAAGCGGTACAATGAGCAGTTCTTC.

This clonotype has a handful of counts. The chain recombines TRBV28 with TRBJ2-4, with a weak D call TRBD1 (5 bases). The CDR3 is made up of 12 amino acids. Germline V gene lookup returns CDR1 MDHEN and CDR2 SYDVKM. Deletions cut 11 bases from V and 1 base from J, with 9 bases between. For the CDR3, the DNA is TGTGCCTCAGGGCTTGCCAAAAACATTCAGTACTTC. It encodes CASGLAKNIQYF.

This clonotype showed up many times. J is TRBJ1-2 and V is TRBV20-1; 7 bases fit TRBD1. The CDR3 has 14 amino acids. The V gene end was trimmed by 1 base and the J gene end by 6 bases; junction bases not matched to a gene: 8. Per germline, CDR1 DFQATT and CDR2 SNEGSKA (reference sequence). CDR3 sequence: CSARVSGQSDGYTF. The CDR3 DNA reads TGCAGTGCTAGAGTTTCGGGACAGAGCGATGGCTACACCTTC.

The chain combines TRBV27 with TRBJ2-4; maybe TRBD1 (6 bases). CDR3 size: 17 residues. The ends were cut back, 5 bases at V and 2 bases at J, with 19 bases in the middle. Germline lookup yields CDR1 MNHEY and CDR2 SMNVEV (reference sequence). This CDR3 is CASSPLGQTPSKNIQYF. CDR3 coding DNA: TGTGCCAGCAGTCCGCTAGGACAGACACCCTCCAAAAACATTCAGTACTTC.

The chain is built from TRBV12-3 or TRBV12-4 and TRBJ2-1, with TRBD2 matching over 12 bases. The junction had 4 bases not matched to a gene; V was cut back by 5 bases and J by 11 bases. The CDR3 has 13 residues. CDR3 sequence: CASSPGLAGKQFF. The CDR3 nucleotides are TGTGCCAGCAGTCCCGGACTAGCGGGAAAGCAGTTCTTC.

This clonotype was seen a handful of times. V gene TRBV14 combines with J gene TRBJ2-5; TRBD1 might be the D (6 bases). V was shortened by 4 bases and J by 1 base, with 10 bases between the two germline ends. The CDR3 totals 14 residues. CDR1 and CDR2 (germline): SGHDN, FVKESK. CDR3 nucleotide sequence: TGTGCCAGCAGCCTGATAGGGGGCCAAGAGACCCAGTACTTC. This sequence encodes CASSLIGGQETQYF.

This chain joins TRBV19 and TRBJ1-1, with D hard to call. The CDR3 runs to 13 residues. Deletions cut 1 base from V and 3 bases from J, with 6 bases between. The germline gives CDR1 LNHDA, CDR2 SQIVND (reference sequence). CDR3 sequence reads: CASSIGPDTEAFF. The CDR3 DNA reads TGTGCCAGTAGTATAGGCCCCGACACTGAAGCTTTCTTT.

This clonotype was recorded at least ten times. The DNA for the CDR3 is TGCGCCAGCAGCTTGGCCTCTAGTGGCTACACCTTC. It is translated as CASSLASSGYTF. V and J are TRBV5-1 and TRBJ1-2; the D is unclear. This CDR3 spans 12 amino acids. Per the germline V gene, CDR1 is SGHRS and CDR2 is YFSETQ. V lost 0 bases and J lost 7, with 7 bases in between.

V usage is TRBV7-2 and J usage is TRBJ2-5, with 10 bases fitting TRBD2. V dropped 0 bases and J dropped 5; count of bases not matched to a gene: 6. The V gene's germline CDR1 is SGHTA and CDR2 FQGNSA. This CDR3 is 16 amino acids long. CDR3 DNA sequence: TGTGCCAGCAGCTTAGCGCAGTCTAGCGGGAGTGAGACCCAGTACTTC. Protein sequence: CASSLAQSSGSETQYF.

This clonotype was recorded many times. The chain joins TRBV7-2 to TRBJ2-3; D uncertain. Germline V CDR1 and CDR2: SGHTA, FQGNSA. The CDR3 spans 14 residues. Between the trimmed V and J ends, which lost 3 bases and 8 bases, there was a span of 15 bases. The DNA of the CDR3 is TGTGCCAGCAGCTTGGAAACGGCTAAGGGTACGCAGTATTTT. It yields the protein CASSLETAKGTQYF.

This clonotype was counted a few times. J is TRBJ1-4 and V is TRBV5-5, with D possibly being TRBD1 (5 bases). V gave up 0 bases and J gave up 6 bases, with 15 bases separating them. The CDR3 has 16 residues. In germline, CDR1 is SGHKS, CDR2 YYEKEE (reference sequence). The CDR3 sequence is CASSLAFLGLDEKLFF. The CDR3 nucleotides are TGTGCCAGCAGCTTGGCCTTTTTGGGGCTGGATGAAAAACTGTTTTTT.

This chain uses TRBV7-3 with TRBJ2-3; D is unclear. The CDR3 covers 13 residues. V lost 5 bases and J 7 bases, leaving 13 bases between the germline ends. Germline CDR1 and CDR2: SGHTA and FQGTGA. In nucleotides, the CDR3 is TGTGCCAGCAGCCCCTTGGGAACGAATACGCAGTATTTT. This encodes CASSPLGTNTQYF.

This clonotype was observed a few times. V and J are TRBV23-1 and TRBJ1-5, with 9 nucleotides matching TRBD1. TRBV23-1 is an ORF, and what it does is uncertain. After removal of 4 bases from V and 7 bases from J, the junction contained 8 bases not matched to a gene. The CDR3 loop spans 15 amino acids. CDR3 sequence (DNA): TGCGCCAGCAGTCGTCCCGGGACAGGGCCCCAGCCCCAGCATTTT. It translates to CASSRPGTGPQPQHF.

V is TRBV30 and J is TRBJ2-7; unclear D gene. CDR1 is GTSNPN, CDR2 SVGIG, per germline (reference sequence). Trimming took 1 base from V and 0 from J, leaving 10 bases between them. The CDR3 is made up of 14 amino acids. The CDR3 reads CAWSGARTSYEQYF. CDR3 coding DNA: TGTGCCTGGAGTGGAGCGAGGACCTCCTACGAGCAGTACTTC.

V is TRBV4-1 and J is TRBJ2-5; D is possibly TRBD2 (5 bases). V dropped 3 bases and J dropped 4 bases, with 12 bases sitting between them. The CDR3 loop spans 14 amino acids. Per germline, CDR1 MGHRA and CDR2 YSYEKL. CDR3 DNA sequence: TGCGCCAGCAGCCAGGGATCCAGCGGAGAGACCCAGTACTTC. Translating it yields CASSQGSSGETQYF.

The V and J genes are TRBV5-5 and TRBJ1-3; no definite D call. Germline lookup yields CDR1 SGHKS and CDR2 YYEKEE (reference sequence). The ends were cut back, 4 bases at V and 0 bases at J, with 11 bases in the middle. CDR3 length equals 15 residues. In DNA, the CDR3 is TGTGCCAGCAGCCCCTGGCAGTTCTCTGGAAACACCATATATTTT. Its translation: CASSPWQFSGNTIYF.